These T cell receptor beta chains were read from a single sample in a study of vaccination and CD4 T cells after COVID-19. TCRdb recomputed calls from the PCR reads with MiXCR, one row per CDR3 protein. The sample consists of about 12,000 distinct CDR3 sequences, roughly 68% of them appearing once. The antigens these receptors bind are not known. The specimen comprised CD4+ T cells from blood, cultured in vitro, sampled before SARS-CoV-2 vaccination. All receptors derive from a human donor who had recovered from COVID-19. CDR3s include the opening cysteine and the closing phenylalanine or tryptophan.

TRBV20-1	14	CSATPGDSHTEAFF
TRBV19	15	CASSRDGYVTYEQYF
TRBV20-1	12	CSANDKDNEQFF
TRBV20-1	13	CSARTGDGQPQHF
TRBV20-1	16	CSARRARGGIQETQYF
TRBV27	13	CASSLRTNEKLFF
TRBV7-2	16	CASSLLREVLYNEQFF
TRBV7-9	15	CASSLAGTGSGEQYF
TRBV6-1	14	CASRIQGRRTEAFF
TRBV6-1	15	CASNVGSGANEKLFF
TRBV10-1	13	CASSESGAGELFF
TRBV18	14	CASSPPGLQETQYF
TRBV7-8	17	CASSSSTSGRSRDTQYF
TRBV7-9	13	CASSPQPTGELFF
TRBV6-4	14	CASLPPPNVIRYTF
TRBV20-1	13	CSARMTANTEAFF
TRBV6-5	15	CASSLSGTSKDTQYF
TRBV20-1	12	CGATTGLETQYF
TRBV29-1	14	CSATGTNLNTEAFF
TRBV11-2	14	CASSLRQGTDTQYF
TRBV7-3	12	CATSGRGGTQYF
TRBV6-4	15	CAKYPGHAVNQPQHF
TRBV7-2	17	CASSLALTSGGTDTQYF
TRBV27	15	CASSFFGEGAEKLFF
TRBV20-1	17	CSAMGGLAGGMQETQYF
TRBV6-1	11	CASSPKGGYTF
TRBV28	13	CASRRGGDTEAFF
TRBV12-3/TRBV12-4	14	CASSFPSRVETQYF
TRBV29-1	16	CSVAPSGRAGTDTQYF
TRBV6-2/TRBV6-3	16	CASSRTGGYSNQPQHF
TRBV6-2/TRBV6-3	15	CASRYSFSSTDTQYF
TRBV20-1	15	CSARERDQNTDTQYF
TRBV2	13	CARQGTGTGELFF
TRBV20-1	14	CSARSRYSGNTIYF
TRBV7-6	14	CASSLVREASEQFF
TRBV20-1	18	CSAPHPPSGTQSSYEQYF
TRBV29-1	14	CSVERRGGDYGYTF
TRBV24-1	13	CATKARNQETQYF
TRBV27	15	CASSPLGGAPYEQYF
TRBV20-1	15	CSAREPTGGNNEQFF